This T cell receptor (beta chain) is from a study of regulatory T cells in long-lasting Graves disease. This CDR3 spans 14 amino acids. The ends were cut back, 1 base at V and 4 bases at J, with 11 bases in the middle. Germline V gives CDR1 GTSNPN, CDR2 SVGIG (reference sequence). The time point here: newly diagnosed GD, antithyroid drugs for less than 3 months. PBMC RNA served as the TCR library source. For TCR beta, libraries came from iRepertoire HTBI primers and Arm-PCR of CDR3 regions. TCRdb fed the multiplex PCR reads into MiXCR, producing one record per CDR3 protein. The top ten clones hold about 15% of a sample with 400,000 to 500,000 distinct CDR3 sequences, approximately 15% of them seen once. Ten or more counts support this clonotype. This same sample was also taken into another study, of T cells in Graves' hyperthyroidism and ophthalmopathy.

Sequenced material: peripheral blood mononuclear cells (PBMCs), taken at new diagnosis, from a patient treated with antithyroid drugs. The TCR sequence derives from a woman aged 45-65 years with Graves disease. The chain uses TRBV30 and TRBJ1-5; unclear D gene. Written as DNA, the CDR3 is TGTGCCTGGAGTGCCGATGGGCCGAATCAGCCCCAGCATTTT. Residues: CAWSADGPNQPQHF.